Included here is one TCR beta chain sequence, with context. Its antigen is currently unknown. This entry belongs to a study of cytomegalovirus exposure and HLA in healthy donors. The CDR3 spans 18 residues. PCR primers comprised 60 Vbeta and 13 Jbeta primers. The method was immunoSEQ multiplex PCR; TCRdb's version includes in-frame clones alone and lacks a portion of them. The top ten clones hold about 10% of a sample with over 150,000 clones, roughly 80% of them seen once. Study observations and caveats: The authors reported that TCR beta sequences could predict HLA-A and HLA-B alleles. These predictions were accurate for most subjects in the first cohort. According to reports, the classifier identified cytomegalovirus status with high specificity and sensitivity. Later work associated 16,951 TCR beta sequences with HLA alleles at 0.05 false discovery rate.

This receptor was taken from a man between 50 and 59 years old in good health and CMV-seropositive. Sample: PBMCs. The chain employs TRBV12-2 and TRBJ2-5; TRBD2 reflects the table's D call only, with no check against the DNA. TRBV12-2 is annotated as a pseudogene. CDR3 coding DNA: TGTGCAAGTCGCTTAGGAGCCTGGGGGGGGAGGGCCAAAGAGACCCAGTACTTC. It specifies CASRLGAWGGRAKETQYF.